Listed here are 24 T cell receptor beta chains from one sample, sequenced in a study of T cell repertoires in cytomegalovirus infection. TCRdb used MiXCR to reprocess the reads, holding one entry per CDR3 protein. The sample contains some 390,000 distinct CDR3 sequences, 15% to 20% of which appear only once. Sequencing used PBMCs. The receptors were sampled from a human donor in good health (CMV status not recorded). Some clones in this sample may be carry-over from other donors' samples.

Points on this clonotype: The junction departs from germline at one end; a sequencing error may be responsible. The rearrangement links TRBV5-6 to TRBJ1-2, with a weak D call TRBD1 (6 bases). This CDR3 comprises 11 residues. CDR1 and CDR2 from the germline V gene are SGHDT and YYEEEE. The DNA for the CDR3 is TGTGCCAGCAGCTACCGACAGGCCTCATCTTTC. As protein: CASSYRQASSF. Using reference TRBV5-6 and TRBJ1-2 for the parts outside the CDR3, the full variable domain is DAGVTQSPTHLIKTRGQQVTLRCSPKSGHDTVSWYQQALGQGPQFIFQYYEEEERQRGNFPDRFSGHQFPNYSSELNVNALLLGDSALYLCASSYRQASSFGSGTRLTVV.

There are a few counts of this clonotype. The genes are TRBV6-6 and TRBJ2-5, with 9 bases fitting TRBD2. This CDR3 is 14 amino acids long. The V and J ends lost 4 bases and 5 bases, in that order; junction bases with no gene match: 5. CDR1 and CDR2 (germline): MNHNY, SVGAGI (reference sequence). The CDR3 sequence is CASSFPSGTETQYF. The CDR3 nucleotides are TGTGCCAGCAGTTTTCCTAGCGGGACTGAGACCCAGTACTTC.

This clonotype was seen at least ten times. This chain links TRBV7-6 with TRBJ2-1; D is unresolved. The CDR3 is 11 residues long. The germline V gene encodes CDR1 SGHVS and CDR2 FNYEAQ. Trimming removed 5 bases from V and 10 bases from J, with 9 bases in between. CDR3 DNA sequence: TGTGCCAGCAGCCCCGGTATAGAGCAGTTCTTC. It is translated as CASSPGIEQFF. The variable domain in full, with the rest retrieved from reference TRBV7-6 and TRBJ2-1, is GAGVSQSPRYKVTKRGQDVALRCDPISGHVSLYWYRQALGQGPEFLTYFNYEAQQDKSGLPNDRFSAERPEGSISTLTIQRTEQRDSAMYRCASSPGIEQFFGPGTRLTVL.

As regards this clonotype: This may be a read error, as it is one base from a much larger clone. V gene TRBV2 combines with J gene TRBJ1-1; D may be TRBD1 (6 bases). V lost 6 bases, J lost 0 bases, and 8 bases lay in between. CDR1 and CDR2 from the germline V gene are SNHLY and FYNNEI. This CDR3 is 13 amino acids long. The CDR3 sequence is CASRWTVNTEAFF. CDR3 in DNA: TGTGCCAGCAGATGGACAGTGAACACTGAAGCTTTCTTT.

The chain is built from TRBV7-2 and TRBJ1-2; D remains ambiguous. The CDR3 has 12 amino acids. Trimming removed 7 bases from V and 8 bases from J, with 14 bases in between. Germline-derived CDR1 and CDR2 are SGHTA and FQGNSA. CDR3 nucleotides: TGTGCCAGCACCCCCGGCGGGAGCGGCTACACCTTC. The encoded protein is CASTPGGSGYTF.

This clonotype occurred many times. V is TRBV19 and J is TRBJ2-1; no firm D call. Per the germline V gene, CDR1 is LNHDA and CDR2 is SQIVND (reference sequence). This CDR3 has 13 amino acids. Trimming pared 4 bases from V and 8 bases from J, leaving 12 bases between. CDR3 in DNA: TGTGCCAGTAGTAGGCTAGAGGACGATGAGCAGTTCTTC. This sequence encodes CASSRLEDDEQFF.

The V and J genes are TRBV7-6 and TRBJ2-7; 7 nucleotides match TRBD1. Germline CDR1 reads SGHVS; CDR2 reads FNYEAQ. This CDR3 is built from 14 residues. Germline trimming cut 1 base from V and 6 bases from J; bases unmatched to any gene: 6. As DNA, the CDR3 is TGTGCCAGCAGCTTAGTAATTAGGGACAGCGAGCAGTACTTC. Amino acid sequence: CASSLVIRDSEQYF.

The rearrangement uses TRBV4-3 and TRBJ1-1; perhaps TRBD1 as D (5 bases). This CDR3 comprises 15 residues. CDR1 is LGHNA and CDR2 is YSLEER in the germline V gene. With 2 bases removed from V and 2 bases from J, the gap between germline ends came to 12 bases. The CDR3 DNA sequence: TGCGCCAGCAGCCAAACCCGACAGTATAACACTGAAGCTTTCTTT. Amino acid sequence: CASSQTRQYNTEAFF.

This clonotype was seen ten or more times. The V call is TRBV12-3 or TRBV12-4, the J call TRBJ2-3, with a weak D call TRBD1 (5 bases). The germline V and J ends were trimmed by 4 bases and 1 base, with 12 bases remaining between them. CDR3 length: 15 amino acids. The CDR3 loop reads CASSWVGPGTDTQYF. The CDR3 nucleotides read TGTGCCAGCAGTTGGGTGGGGCCGGGCACAGATACGCAGTATTTT.

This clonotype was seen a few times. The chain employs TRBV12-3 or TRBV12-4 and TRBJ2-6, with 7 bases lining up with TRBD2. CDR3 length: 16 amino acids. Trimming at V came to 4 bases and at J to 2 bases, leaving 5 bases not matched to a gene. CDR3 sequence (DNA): TGTGCCAGCAGTTCGAGGGGAGGGGCTGGGGCCAACGTCCTGACTTTC. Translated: CASSSRGGAGANVLTF.

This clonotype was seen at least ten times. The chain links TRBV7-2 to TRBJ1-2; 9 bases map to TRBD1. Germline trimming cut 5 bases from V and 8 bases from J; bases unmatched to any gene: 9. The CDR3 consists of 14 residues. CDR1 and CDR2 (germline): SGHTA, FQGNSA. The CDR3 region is CASSPDRGQRGYTF. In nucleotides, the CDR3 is TGTGCCAGCAGCCCGGACAGGGGCCAAAGGGGCTACACCTTC.

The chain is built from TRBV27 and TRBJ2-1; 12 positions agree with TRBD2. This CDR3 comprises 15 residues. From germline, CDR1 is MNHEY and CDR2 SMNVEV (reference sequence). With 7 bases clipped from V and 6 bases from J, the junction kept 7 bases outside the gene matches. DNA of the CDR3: TGTGCCAGCACCCCGGGACTAGCGGGCCTCAATGAGCAGTTCTTC. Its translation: CASTPGLAGLNEQFF.

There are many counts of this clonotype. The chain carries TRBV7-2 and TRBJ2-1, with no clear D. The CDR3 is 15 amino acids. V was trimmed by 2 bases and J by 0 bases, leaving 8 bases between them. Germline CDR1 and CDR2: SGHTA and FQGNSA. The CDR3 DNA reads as TGTGCCAGCAGCTTACGATCCAGCTCCTACAATGAGCAGTTCTTC. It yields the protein CASSLRSSSYNEQFF.

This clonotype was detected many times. The CDR3 bases are TGTGCCAGCAGCCGGGGACAGCAGGCCTATAATTCACCCCTCCACTTT. Amino acid sequence: CASSRGQQAYNSPLHF. This chain uses TRBV11-2 with TRBJ1-6; 7 nucleotides line up with TRBD1. The germline gives CDR1 SGHAT, CDR2 FQNNGV. V lost 5 bases and J lost 2; bases outside the gene matches: 6. CDR3 length: 16 residues.

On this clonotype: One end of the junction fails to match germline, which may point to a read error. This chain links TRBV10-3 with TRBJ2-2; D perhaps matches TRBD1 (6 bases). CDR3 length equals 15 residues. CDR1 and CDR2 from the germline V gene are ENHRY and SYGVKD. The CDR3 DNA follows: TGTGCCATCAAGTACCAGGGGCCGAACACCGGGGAGCTCTTTTTT. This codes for CAIKYQGPNTGELFF.

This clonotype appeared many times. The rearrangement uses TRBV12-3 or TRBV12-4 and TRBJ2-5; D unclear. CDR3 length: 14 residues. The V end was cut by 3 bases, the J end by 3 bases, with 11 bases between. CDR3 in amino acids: CASSFTVNKETQYF. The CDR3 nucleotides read TGTGCCAGCAGTTTTACAGTGAACAAAGAGACCCAGTACTTC.

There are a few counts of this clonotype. CDR3: CASSQEPAGGLETQYF. In DNA form, the CDR3 reads TGCGCCAGCAGCCAAGAACCAGCGGGGGGGCTGGAGACCCAGTACTTC. The chain combines TRBV4-1 with TRBJ2-5; 10 bases align to TRBD2. V gave up 0 bases and J gave up 5 bases; unmatched junction bases: 6. The CDR3 is 16 residues long. In germline, CDR1 is MGHRA, CDR2 YSYEKL.

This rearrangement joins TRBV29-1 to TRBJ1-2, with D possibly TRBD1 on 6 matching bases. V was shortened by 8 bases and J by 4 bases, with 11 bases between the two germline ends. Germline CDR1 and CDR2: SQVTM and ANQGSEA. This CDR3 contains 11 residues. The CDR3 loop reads CSLRDIYGYTF. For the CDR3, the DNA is TGCAGCCTGAGGGACATCTATGGCTACACCTTC.

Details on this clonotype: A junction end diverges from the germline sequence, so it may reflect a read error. The CDR3, as DNA: TGTGCCAGCGGTTTCGGACGGGTGAACACTGAAGCTTTCTTT. It yields the protein CASGFGRVNTEAFF. This sequence joins TRBV28 and TRBJ1-1, with unresolved D. The CDR3 totals 14 residues. Germline V CDR1 and CDR2: MDHEN, SYDVKM.

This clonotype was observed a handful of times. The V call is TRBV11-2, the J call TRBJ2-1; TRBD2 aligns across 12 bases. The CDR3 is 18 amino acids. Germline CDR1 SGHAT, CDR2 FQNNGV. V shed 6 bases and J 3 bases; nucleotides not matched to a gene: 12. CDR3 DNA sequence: TGTGCCAGCAGTTTCCCGCTAGCGGGAGGGTCCTTCTACAATGAGCAGTTCTTC. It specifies CASSFPLAGGSFYNEQFF.

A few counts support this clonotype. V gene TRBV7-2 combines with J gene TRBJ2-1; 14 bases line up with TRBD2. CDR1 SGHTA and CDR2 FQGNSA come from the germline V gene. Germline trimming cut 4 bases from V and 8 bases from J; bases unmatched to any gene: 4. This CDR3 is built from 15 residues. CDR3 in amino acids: CASSSTSGGGYEQFF. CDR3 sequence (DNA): TGTGCCAGCAGCTCGACTAGCGGGGGGGGGTATGAGCAGTTCTTC.

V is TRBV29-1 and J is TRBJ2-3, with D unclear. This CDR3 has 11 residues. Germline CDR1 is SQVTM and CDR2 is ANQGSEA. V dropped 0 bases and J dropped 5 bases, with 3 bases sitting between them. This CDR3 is CSVEEQDTQYF. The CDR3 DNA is TGCAGCGTTGAAGAGCAAGATACGCAGTATTTT.

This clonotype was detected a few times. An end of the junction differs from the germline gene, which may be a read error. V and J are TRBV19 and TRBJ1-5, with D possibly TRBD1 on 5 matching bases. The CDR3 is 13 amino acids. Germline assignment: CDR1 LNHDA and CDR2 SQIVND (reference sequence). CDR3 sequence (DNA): TGTGCCAGTAGTCTCGCGATCACCGGGACTCGCAATTTT. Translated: CASSLAITGTRNF. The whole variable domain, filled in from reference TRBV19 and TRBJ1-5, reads DGGITQSPKYLFRKEGQNVTLSCEQNLNHDAMYWYRQDPGQGLRLIYYSQIVNDFQKGDIAEGYSVSREKKESFPLTVTSAQKNPTAFYLCASSLAITGTRNFGDGTRLSIL.

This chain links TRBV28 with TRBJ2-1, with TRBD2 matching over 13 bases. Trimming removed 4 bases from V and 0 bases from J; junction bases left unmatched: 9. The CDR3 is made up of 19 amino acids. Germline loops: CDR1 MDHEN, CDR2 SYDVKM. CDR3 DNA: TGTGCCAGCAGTTCCCAAACAGGACTAGCGGGGGTCTCCTACAATGAGCAGTTCTTC. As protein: CASSSQTGLAGVSYNEQFF.